Shown below are 10 T cell receptor beta chains from a single sample sequenced in a study of T cells in Graves' hyperthyroidism and ophthalmopathy. TCR beta CDR3 regions were amplified from RNA. When the TCR CDR3 underwent first-round RT-PCR, the HTBI primer set was used. TCRdb ran MiXCR on the multiplex PCR reads and lists one entry per CDR3 protein. The data hold about 520,000 distinct CDR3 sequences, with around 22% observed a single time. The sample taken for sequencing was blood. The receptors derive from a woman in her 30s with Graves' ophthalmopathy.

At least ten counts were recorded for this clonotype. The rearrangement links TRBV11-1 to TRBJ2-7; the D gene is possibly TRBD2 (5 bases). The CDR3 contains 16 residues. The germline V gene encodes CDR1 SGHAT and CDR2 FQDESV (reference sequence). The germline V and J ends were trimmed by 1 base and 2 bases, with 15 bases remaining between them. In DNA form, the CDR3 reads TGTGCCAGCAGCTTAGATCGGGGAAGGAAAACCTACGAGCAGTACTTC. It specifies CASSLDRGRKTYEQYF. The whole variable domain, filled in from reference TRBV11-1 and TRBJ2-7, reads EAEVAQSPRYKITEKSQAVAFWCDPISGHATLYWYRQILGQGPELLVQFQDESVVDDSQLPKDRFSAERLKGVDSTLKIQPAELGDSAMYLCASSLDRGRKTYEQYFGPGTRLTVT.

V and J are TRBV12-3 or TRBV12-4 and TRBJ1-1; no clear D. Trimming cost V 7 bases and J 5 bases, with 14 bases left between them. There are 13 residues in the CDR3. As DNA, the CDR3 is TGTGCCAGCACCCAAGTAGGTAGGACTGAAGCTTTCTTT. Protein: CASTQVGRTEAFF.

This clonotype was detected only a few times. The genes are TRBV7-2 and TRBJ1-5; D is ambiguous. Between the trimmed V and J ends, which lost 4 bases and 4 bases, there was a span of 14 bases. Germline CDR1 SGHTA, CDR2 FQGNSA. The CDR3 totals 15 residues. In nucleotides, the CDR3 is TGTGCCAGCAGCTATACCCGGGCGGGGAATCAGCCCCAGCATTTT. Its translation: CASSYTRAGNQPQHF.

The chain links TRBV2 to TRBJ2-2, with 8 bases lining up with TRBD2. CDR1 and CDR2 (germline): SNHLY, FYNNEI. V lost 8 bases to trimming and J lost 4 bases; unmatched junction nucleotides: 12. CDR3 length: 16 residues. The CDR3 DNA sequence: TGTGCCAGCTCACCGTACGGGGGGGGCCTCACCGGGGAGCTGTTTTTT. Translated: CASSPYGGGLTGELFF.

This clonotype was counted many times. The genes are TRBV7-2 and TRBJ2-5; TRBD2 matches 13 bases. V shed 5 bases, J shed 2 bases, and the junction held 2 bases outside the gene matches. Germline loops: CDR1 SGHTA, CDR2 FQGNSA. The CDR3 is 15 residues long. The CDR3 coding sequence is TGTGCCAGCAGCACGGGACTAGCGGGGCAAGAGACCCAGTACTTC. Its protein is CASSTGLAGQETQYF.

The genes are TRBV7-8 and TRBJ1-1; a possible D gene is TRBD1 (5 bases). CDR1 SGHVS and CDR2 FQNEAQ come from the germline V gene. Trimming removed 5 bases from V and 5 bases from J, with 18 bases in between. The CDR3 covers 15 residues. The CDR3 loop is CASSTYGLGRTEAFF. CDR3 bases: TGTGCCAGCAGCACTTATGGTCTGGGGCGTACTGAAGCTTTCTTT.

This sequence joins TRBV7-3 and TRBJ1-1; D is undetermined. Germline V CDR1 and CDR2: SGHTA, FQGTGA. This CDR3 has 13 residues. V was shortened by 2 bases and J by 5 bases, with 9 bases between the two germline ends. CDR3 bases: TGTGCCAGCAGCTTATTCTTGGATACTGAAGCTTTCTTT. This codes for CASSLFLDTEAFF.

This clonotype was seen repeatedly, ten times or more. The chain carries TRBV28 and TRBJ2-5; 11 nucleotides match TRBD1. Germline V gene lookup returns CDR1 MDHEN and CDR2 SYDVKM. V dropped 6 bases and J dropped 3; count of bases not matched to a gene: 3. The CDR3 contains 14 residues. For the CDR3, the DNA is TGTGCCAGCAGGGACAGGGGGCAAAAAGAGACCCAGTACTTC. Its protein is CASRDRGQKETQYF.

This clonotype was counted at least ten times. The genes are TRBV5-1 and TRBJ1-2; D may be TRBD1 (5 bases). The V gene's germline CDR1 is SGHRS and CDR2 YFSETQ. Trimming stripped 0 bases from V and 8 bases from J, with 17 bases between. The CDR3 sequence is 15 residues long. The CDR3 sequence: CASSLEGQGFRGYTF. The CDR3, as DNA: TGCGCCAGCAGCTTGGAGGGGCAGGGATTTCGAGGCTACACCTTC.

This clonotype was seen repeatedly, ten times or more. V and J are TRBV14 and TRBJ1-2, with D perhaps matching TRBD1 (5 bases). Looked up from germline, CDR1 is SGHDN and CDR2 is FVKESK. The CDR3 is 13 amino acids. Trimming removed 3 bases from V and 7 bases from J, with 12 bases in between. The chain's CDR3 is CASSQVTASGYTF. The CDR3 DNA follows: TGTGCCAGCAGCCAGGTGACAGCAAGTGGCTACACCTTC.